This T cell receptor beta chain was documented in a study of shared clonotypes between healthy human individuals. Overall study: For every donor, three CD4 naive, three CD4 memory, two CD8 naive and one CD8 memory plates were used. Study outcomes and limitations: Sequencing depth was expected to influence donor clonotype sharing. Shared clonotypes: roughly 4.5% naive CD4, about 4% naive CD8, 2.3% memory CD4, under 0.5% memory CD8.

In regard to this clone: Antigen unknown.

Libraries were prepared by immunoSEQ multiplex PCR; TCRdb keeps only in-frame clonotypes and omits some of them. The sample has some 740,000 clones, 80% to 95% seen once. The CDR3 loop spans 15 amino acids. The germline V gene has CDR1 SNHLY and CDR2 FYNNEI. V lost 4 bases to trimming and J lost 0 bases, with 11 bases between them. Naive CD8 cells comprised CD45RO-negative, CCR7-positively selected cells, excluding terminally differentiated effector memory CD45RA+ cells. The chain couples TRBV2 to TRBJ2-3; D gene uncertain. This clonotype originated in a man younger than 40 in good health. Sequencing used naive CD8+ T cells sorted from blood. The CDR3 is CASSGVPLSTDTQYF. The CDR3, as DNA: TGTGCCAGCAGTGGGGTCCCTCTTAGCACAGATACGCAGTATTTT.